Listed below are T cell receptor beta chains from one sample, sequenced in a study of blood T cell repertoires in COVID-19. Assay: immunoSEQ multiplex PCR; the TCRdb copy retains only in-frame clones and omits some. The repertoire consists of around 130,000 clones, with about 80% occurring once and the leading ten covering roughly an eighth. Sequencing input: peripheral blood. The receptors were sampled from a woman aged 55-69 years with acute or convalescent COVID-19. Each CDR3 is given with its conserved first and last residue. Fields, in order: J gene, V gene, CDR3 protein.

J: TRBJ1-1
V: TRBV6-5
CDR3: CASIGRTGPTEAFF

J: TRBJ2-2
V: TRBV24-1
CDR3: CATSGGQTNTGELFF

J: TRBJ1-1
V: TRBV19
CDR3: CASSDPDTEAFF

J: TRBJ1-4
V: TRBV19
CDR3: CASSKQGHPNEKLFF

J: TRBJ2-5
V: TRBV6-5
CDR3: CASSQGGVETQYF

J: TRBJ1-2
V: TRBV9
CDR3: CASSSRTGGYGYTF

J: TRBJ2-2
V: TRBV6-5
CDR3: CASSYVSGVPTGELFF

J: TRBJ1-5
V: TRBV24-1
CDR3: CATSDLNRAQPQHF

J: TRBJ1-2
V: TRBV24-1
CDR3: CATSDRRGTGRSGYTF

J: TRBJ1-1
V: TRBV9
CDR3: CASGQGTRGLNTEAFF

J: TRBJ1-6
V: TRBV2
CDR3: CASSPGQGSYNSPLHF

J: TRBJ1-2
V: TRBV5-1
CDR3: CASSLGGYRGGYTF

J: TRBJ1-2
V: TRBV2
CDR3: CASSFDRAKEGYTF

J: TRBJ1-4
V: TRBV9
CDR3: CASSVSTGGLEKLFF

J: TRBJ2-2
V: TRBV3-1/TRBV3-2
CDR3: CASSAGSGGELFF

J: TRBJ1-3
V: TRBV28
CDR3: CASSSLQDISGNTIYF

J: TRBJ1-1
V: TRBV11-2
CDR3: CASKGDGATEAFF

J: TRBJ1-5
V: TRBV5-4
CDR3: CASSPDRNQPQHF

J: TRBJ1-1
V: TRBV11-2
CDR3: CASSLRSNTEAFF

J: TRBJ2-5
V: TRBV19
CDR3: CASSPPSGTSGPTQYF

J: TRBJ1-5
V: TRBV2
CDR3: CASSEQGAFQPQHF

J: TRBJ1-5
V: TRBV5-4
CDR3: CASSLGGGTGGNQPQHF

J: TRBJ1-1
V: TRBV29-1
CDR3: CSARTGSNTEAFF

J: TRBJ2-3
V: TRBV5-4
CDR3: CASSSRLTSGGPGDTQYF

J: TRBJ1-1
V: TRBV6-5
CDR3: CASSYRQGTEAFF

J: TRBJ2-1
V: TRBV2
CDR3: CAWGTVGGDEQFF

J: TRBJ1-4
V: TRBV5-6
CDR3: CASSYQTRPNEKLFF

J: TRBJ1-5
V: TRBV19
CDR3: CASSIDRAGQPQHF

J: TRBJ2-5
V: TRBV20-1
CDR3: CSASTGTSGPQETQYF

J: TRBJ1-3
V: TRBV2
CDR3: CASRGQRDTIYF

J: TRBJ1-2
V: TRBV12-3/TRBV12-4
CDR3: CASRGRGGYGYTF

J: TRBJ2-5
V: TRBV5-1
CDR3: CASSFDGGPETQYF

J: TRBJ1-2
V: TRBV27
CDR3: CASSPRGGRKGYTF

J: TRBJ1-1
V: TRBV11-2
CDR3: CASSFGSLRGSEAFF

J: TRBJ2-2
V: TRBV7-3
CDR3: CASSRQGNTGELFF

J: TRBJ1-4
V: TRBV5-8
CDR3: CASSLLGTGKLFF

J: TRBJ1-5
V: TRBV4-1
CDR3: CASSQGTGGNQPQHF

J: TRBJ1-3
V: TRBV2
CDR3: CASRLLWNTIYF

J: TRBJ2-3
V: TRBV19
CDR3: CASRRGAADTDTQYF

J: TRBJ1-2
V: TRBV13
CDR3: CASSLTANYGYTF

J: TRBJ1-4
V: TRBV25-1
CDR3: CASPEDSKNTNEKLFF

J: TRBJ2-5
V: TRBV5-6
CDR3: CASSLLAVQETQYF

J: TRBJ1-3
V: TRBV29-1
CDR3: CSVELSSGNTIYF

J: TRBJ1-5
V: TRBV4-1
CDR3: CASSQDELPYQPQHF

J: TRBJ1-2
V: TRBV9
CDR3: CASSTDRGYGYTF

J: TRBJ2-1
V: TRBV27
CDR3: CASSYRSGGTYNEQFF

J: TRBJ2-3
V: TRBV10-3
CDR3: CAISEGGLATGTDTQYF

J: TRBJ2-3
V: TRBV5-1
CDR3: CASSVNTDTQYF

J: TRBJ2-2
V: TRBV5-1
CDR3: CASSSFPDRDGGELFF

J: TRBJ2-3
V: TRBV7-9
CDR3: CASSFAASTDTQYF

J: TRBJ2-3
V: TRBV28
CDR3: CASSFRDRGQYF

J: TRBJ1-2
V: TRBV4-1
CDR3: CASSQVPGDPYGYTF

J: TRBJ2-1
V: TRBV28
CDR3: CASPPVRGQRSYNEQFF

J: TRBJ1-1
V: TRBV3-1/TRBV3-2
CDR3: CASRAYQGAEAFF

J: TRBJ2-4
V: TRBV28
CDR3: CASRDQGVSIQYF